This T cell receptor (beta chain) originates from a study of technical replicates of blood from several donors. Measured with immunoSEQ multiplex PCR; TCRdb has only the in-frame clones, and not every one. Seen here are approximately 81,000 clones, around 96% observed once, and the top ten hold around 0.2%. Material: T cells isolated from PBMCs. The receptor's source is a human donor in good health.

The CDR3 loop is CASRAGGYTEAFF. The CDR3, as DNA: TGTGCCAGTAGAGCGGGGGGCTACACTGAAGCTTTCTTT. The chain has TRBV19 and TRBJ1-1; D is possibly TRBD1 (6 bases). Germline V gene sequence: CDR1 LNHDA, CDR2 SQIVND (reference sequence). The CDR3 is made up of 13 amino acids. Trimming cost V 6 bases and J 3 bases, with 11 bases left between them.